These 25 T cell receptor beta chains share one sample of origin, sequenced in a study of T cell repertoires in aging, cancer and after chemotherapy. TRB rearrangements spanning V, D and J were amplified using mixed TRB-A/B primers. TCRdb fed the multiplex PCR reads into MiXCR, producing one record per CDR3 protein. The sample carries approximately 6,000 distinct CDR3 sequences, roughly 35% recorded once. TCR beta rearrangements were amplified from peripheral blood genomic DNA. Material: blood. These receptors all stem from a human donor with a blood cancer.

DNA of the CDR3: TGCAGTGCGCGGGACCCTAATTCACCCCTCCACTTT. It is translated as CSARDPNSPLHF. The gene calls are TRBV20-1 and TRBJ1-6, with a possible D match to TRBD1 (5 bases). V lost 6 bases and J 6 bases, leaving 9 bases between the germline ends. This CDR3 region has 12 residues. The germline gives CDR1 DFQATT, CDR2 SNEGSKA (reference sequence).

This clonotype was seen more than once but under ten times. V and J are TRBV12-3 or TRBV12-4 and TRBJ2-5; D might be TRBD2 (6 bases). V dropped 3 bases and J dropped 7 bases, with 21 bases sitting between them. The CDR3 extends over 16 amino acids. The CDR3, as DNA: TGTGCCAGCAGTTTTTGGGGACGCGGGGATCTCATGACCCAGTACTTC. The encoded protein is CASSFWGRGDLMTQYF.

This rearrangement joins TRBV6-4 to TRBJ2-7; TRBD2 agrees at 13 bases. J was trimmed by 8 bases and V by 5 bases; bases with no gene match: 6. CDR3 size: 14 residues. The germline CDR1 and CDR2 sequences are MRHNA and SNTAGT. This CDR3 reads CASSRGLAGPQQYF. CDR3 DNA: TGTGCCAGCAGTAGGGGACTAGCGGGGCCCCAGCAGTACTTC.

This clonotype was seen a handful of times. This chain connects TRBV28 to TRBJ2-1, with TRBD2 as a possible D gene (7 bases). Germline V lookup: CDR1 MDHEN, CDR2 SYDVKM. V was cut by 6 bases and J by 4 bases, with 25 bases left in between. The length of the CDR3 is 18 residues. The CDR3 spells CASSPGVYWEGRYNEQFF. In DNA form, the CDR3 reads TGTGCCAGCAGCCCAGGGGTTTACTGGGAGGGCCGGTACAATGAGCAGTTCTTC.

In its sample, this clonotype was seen a few times. The chain carries TRBV11-2 and TRBJ2-7, with a weak D call TRBD2 (5 bases). This CDR3 has 16 amino acids. V shed 0 bases and J shed 1 base, with 13 bases lying between them. Germline V gene data show CDR1 as SGHAT and CDR2 as FQNNGV. Written as DNA, the CDR3 is TGTGCCAGCAGCTTAGATTTTCCAGGCGGGTCCTACGAGCAGTACTTC. Translated, it gives CASSLDFPGGSYEQYF.

V usage is TRBV18 and J usage is TRBJ2-3; 10 nucleotides align to TRBD2. With V trimmed by 1 base and J by 1 base, 5 bases remained unmatched. This CDR3 is 17 amino acids long. The germline gives CDR1 KGHSH, CDR2 LQKENI. The CDR3 DNA sequence: TGTGCCAGCTCACCACTGTTAGCGGGGGGCCGCACAGATACGCAGTATTTT. Encoded protein: CASSPLLAGGRTDTQYF.

This clonotype was seen more than once but under ten times. V and J are TRBV5-4 and TRBJ1-2, with a weak D call TRBD1 (6 bases). CDR1 SGHNT and CDR2 YYREEE come from the germline V gene (reference sequence). This CDR3 is built from 14 residues. Trimming pared 2 bases from V and 5 bases from J, leaving 13 bases between. DNA for the CDR3: TGTGCCAGCAGCTTCCGGACAGCGATTTATGGCTACACCTTC. Its protein is CASSFRTAIYGYTF. Together with reference TRBV5-4 and TRBJ1-2, the CDR3 gives the full variable domain: ETGVTQSPTHLIKTRGQQVTLRCSSQSGHNTVSWYQQALGQGPQFIFQYYREEENGRGNFPPRFSGLQFPNYSSELNVNALELDDSALYLCASSFRTAIYGYTFGSGTRLTVV.

This sequence joins TRBV10-3 and TRBJ1-3, with D hard to call. V lost 1 base to trimming and J lost 5 bases, with 6 bases between them. The V gene's germline CDR1 is ENHRY and CDR2 SYGVKD. CDR3 size: 13 residues. The CDR3 loop is CAISEFGRNTIYF. CDR3 nucleotides: TGTGCCATCAGTGAGTTCGGGCGAAACACCATATATTTT.

The gene calls are TRBV7-2 and TRBJ2-1, with D maybe TRBD2 (6 bases). Germline values: CDR1 SGHTA, CDR2 FQGNSA. V lost 8 bases to trimming and J lost 15 bases, with 14 bases between them. This CDR3 comprises 10 residues. The CDR3 reads CASGVGGAFF. The DNA for the CDR3 is TGTGCCAGCGGGGTCGGCGGGGCGTTCTTC.

The chain recombines TRBV20-1 with TRBJ2-7, with a tentative D call TRBD1 (6 bases). Germline CDR1 and CDR2: DFQATT and SNEGSKA (reference sequence). V shed 3 bases and J shed 4 bases, with 10 bases lying between them. There are 12 residues in the CDR3. The CDR3 coding sequence is TGCAGTGCTAGGGTCAGGGGTTACGAGCAGTACTTC. Translated: CSARVRGYEQYF.

This clonotype is medium-sized (0.01 to 0.1%) within its sample. V is TRBV11-3 and J is TRBJ2-2, with D hard to call. The CDR3 covers 16 residues. Germline-derived CDR1 and CDR2 are SGHNT and YENEEA. V was pared by 1 base and J by 3 bases, with 12 bases between. CDR3 sequence reads: CASSLARDWDTGELFF. CDR3 sequence (DNA): TGTGCCAGCAGCTTAGCAAGGGATTGGGACACCGGGGAGCTGTTTTTT.

By sample fraction, this clonotype is medium-sized. The chain combines TRBV24-1 with TRBJ1-5, with 7 positions matching TRBD1. Germline CDR1 reads KGHDR; CDR2 reads SFDVKD. The CDR3 covers 15 residues. V was pared by 3 bases and J by 6 bases, with 7 bases of the junction left unmatched. The CDR3 sequence: CATSDGRGGSQPQHF. CDR3 nucleotides: TGTGCCACCAGTGATGGTCGAGGGGGCAGTCAGCCCCAGCATTTT.

This clonotype was picked up a small number of times. The rearrangement links TRBV12-3 or TRBV12-4 to TRBJ1-2; D gene unclear. Deletions cut 2 bases from V and 6 bases from J, with 16 bases between. The CDR3 totals 15 residues. The CDR3 coding sequence is TGTGCCAGCAGTTTAAACATGATGGGTCAACATGGCTACACCTTC. Its protein is CASSLNMMGQHGYTF.

The chain uses TRBV7-9 and TRBJ2-7; either TRBD1 or TRBD2 may fit D (5 bases each). V gave up 1 base and J gave up 3 bases, with 13 bases separating them. CDR1 is SEHNR, CDR2 FQNEAQ, per germline (reference sequence). CDR3 length: 15 amino acids. CDR3 DNA: TGTGCCAGCAGCTTAGATCCGGGACGCTTCTACGAGCAGTACTTC. The encoded protein is CASSLDPGRFYEQYF.

The chain recombines TRBV29-1 with TRBJ2-1, with D unresolved. This CDR3 region has 13 residues. CDR1 is SQVTM and CDR2 is ANQGSEA in the germline V gene. Trimming stripped 5 bases from V and 4 bases from J, with 12 bases between. The DNA of the CDR3 is TGCAGCGTTCAGGCAAGCGATTACAATGAGCAGTTCTTC. Amino acids: CSVQASDYNEQFF.

This clonotype is medium-sized in the sample. The DNA of the CDR3 is TGTGCCAGCAGTTCCGCCTACGAGCAGTACTTC. Translated: CASSSAYEQYF. This rearrangement joins TRBV6-5 to TRBJ2-7, with D unclear. Trimming removed 4 bases at V and 2 bases at J, with 3 bases between. CDR3 size: 11 residues. Germline CDR1 MNHEY, CDR2 SVGAGI.

The rearrangement joins TRBV6-6 to TRBJ1-2; no reliable D call. Germline CDR1 reads MNHNY; CDR2 reads SVGAGI (reference sequence). Trimming took 5 bases from V and 3 from J, leaving 10 bases between them. The CDR3 sequence is 13 residues long. CDR3 coding DNA: TGTGCCAGCAGTCCACGACGGGACTATGGCTACACCTTC. It is translated as CASSPRRDYGYTF.

The chain employs TRBV6-5 and TRBJ1-2; D remains unclear. CDR3 size: 14 residues. Trimming cost V 2 bases and J 1 base, with 8 bases left between them. CDR1 is MNHEY, CDR2 SVGAGI, per germline. CDR3 DNA sequence: TGTGCCAGCAGTTACGGGCGGGTTAACTATGGCTACACCTTC. This translates into CASSYGRVNYGYTF.

About this clonotype itself: Just one base apart from a much larger clone, this may be a read error. CDR3 region: CASSLAWGTDTQYF. CDR3 sequence (DNA): TGTGCCAGCAGCTTAGCTTGGGGCACAGATACGCAGTATTTT. This chain links TRBV11-3 with TRBJ2-3; D is ambiguous. V lost 1 base and J lost 1, with 6 bases in between. From germline, CDR1 is SGHNT and CDR2 YENEEA. CDR3 size: 14 residues.

DNA for the CDR3: TGTGCCAGCAGCCGAACAGGGAACTATGGCTACACCTTC. It encodes CASSRTGNYGYTF. V gene TRBV13 combines with J gene TRBJ1-2; perhaps TRBD1 as D (6 bases). The CDR3 totals 13 residues. Deletions cut 5 bases from V and 2 bases from J, with 9 bases between. Germline V gives CDR1 PRHDT, CDR2 FYEKMQ (reference sequence). Full variable domain (missing parts from reference TRBV13 and TRBJ1-2): AAGVIQSPRHLIKEKRETATLKCYPIPRHDTVYWYQQGPGQDPQFLISFYEKMQSDKGSIPDRFSAQQFSDYHSELNMSSLELGDSALYFCASSRTGNYGYTFGSGTRLTVV.

This clonotype showed up just a few times. The genes are TRBV10-3 and TRBJ2-1; 8 nucleotides match TRBD1. The germline gives CDR1 ENHRY, CDR2 SYGVKD. The junction had 6 bases not matched to a gene; V was cut back by 5 bases and J by 6 bases. The CDR3 extends over 14 amino acids. This CDR3 reads CAISQGAGANEQFF. CDR3 DNA: TGTGCCATCAGTCAGGGGGCAGGTGCCAATGAGCAGTTCTTC.

Only a few counts were recorded for this clonotype. The chain carries TRBV6-6 and TRBJ1-5; 9 positions match TRBD1. Germline CDR1 MNHNY, CDR2 SVGAGI (reference sequence). Losses at the gene ends were 7 bases for V and 6 bases for J; bases not matched to a gene: 10. This CDR3 contains 15 residues. CDR3 residues: CASMRGQGQGQPQHF. The CDR3 DNA follows: TGTGCCAGCATGAGGGGGCAGGGACAGGGTCAGCCCCAGCATTTT.

CDR3 DNA sequence: TGTGCCACCAGCAGAGATTACCGGGGGACAGGGTTTCGGGAGACCCAGTACTTC. Translated: CATSRDYRGTGFRETQYF. The chain links TRBV15 to TRBJ2-5; the match to TRBD1 covers 9 bases. V shed 0 bases and J 5 bases; nucleotides not matched to a gene: 13. Germline lookup yields CDR1 LNHNV and CDR2 YYDKDF (reference sequence). The CDR3 covers 18 residues.

This clonotype was seen more than once but under ten times. The rearrangement joins TRBV6-6 to TRBJ2-3, with TRBD2 matching 8 bases. The germline V gene has CDR1 MNHNY and CDR2 SVGAGI (reference sequence). The CDR3 has 17 amino acids. V lost 3 bases to trimming and J lost 0 bases; unmatched junction nucleotides: 8. CDR3 in DNA: TGTGCCAGCAGTTATTTGACTAGCGCGACTAGCACAGATACGCAGTATTTT. This codes for CASSYLTSATSTDTQYF.

The chain links TRBV20-1 to TRBJ2-3; D not resolved. Deletions cut 3 bases from V and 8 bases from J, with 6 bases between. The CDR3 consists of 10 residues. From germline, CDR1 is DFQATT and CDR2 SNEGSKA (reference sequence). CDR3 sequence: CSASRVTQYF. The CDR3 DNA sequence: TGCAGTGCTAGTAGAGTTACGCAGTATTTT.